Listed below are T cell receptor beta chains from one sample, sequenced in a study of blood T cell repertoires in COVID-19. Measured with immunoSEQ multiplex PCR; TCRdb has only the in-frame clones, and not every one. This sample has about 220,000 clones, with roughly 80% found just once. The sample was peripheral blood. The receptors originated from a woman aged 55-70 years with acute or convalescent COVID-19. Each CDR3 is given with its conserved first and last residue. Fields, in order: CDR3 protein, CDR3 DNA, D gene, J gene, V gene, clone size. The D gene is left open where the match is weak. Clone size is shown for a subset of rows, as once, few, many or a class of expanded clone.

CASSITGTQETQYF,TGTGCCAGTAGTATCACCGGGACACAAGAGACCCAGTACTTC,NA,TRBJ2-5,TRBV19,once
CASNQRGLTGETQYF,TGTGCCAGCAACCAGCGGGGGTTAACGGGGGAGACCCAGTACTTC,TRBD2,TRBJ2-5,TRBV5-6,NA
CASSSLPGRNTEAFF,TGTGCCAGCAGTTCACTTCCGGGTAGGAACACTGAAGCTTTCTTT,NA,TRBJ1-1,TRBV27,few
CASSFERRGETQYF,TGTGCCAGCAGCTTCGAGAGAAGAGGAGAGACCCAGTACTTC,NA,TRBJ2-5,TRBV5-4,few
CASTLDRVTGELFF,TGTGCCAGCACTCTCGACAGGGTAACCGGGGAGCTGTTTTTT,TRBD1,TRBJ2-2,TRBV6-5,NA
CASSAGPGHELYGYTF,TGTGCCAGCAGCGCGGGCCCGGGACACGAACTCTATGGCTACACCTTC,NA,TRBJ1-2,TRBV9,NA
CASSLRRGGTDTQYF,TGTGCCAGCAGCTTACGGCGGGGGGGCACAGATACGCAGTATTTT,TRBD2,TRBJ2-3,TRBV11-1,NA
CASSPHSQGAYGYTF,TGTGCCAGCAGCCCTCATTCACAGGGGGCGTATGGCTACACCTTC,TRBD1,TRBJ1-2,TRBV9,NA
CASRRGGSYEQYF,TGTGCCAGCAGGAGAGGCGGCTCCTACGAGCAGTACTTC,NA,TRBJ2-7,TRBV12-3/TRBV12-4,once
CASSTSGLPAKNIQYF,TGTGCCAGCAGCACTAGCGGGTTACCAGCCAAAAACATTCAGTACTTC,TRBD2,TRBJ2-4,TRBV28,once
CASRLTVGGGANQPQHF,TGTGCCAGCAGATTAACAGTGGGGGGAGGGGCAAATCAGCCCCAGCATTTT,NA,TRBJ1-5,TRBV28,NA